The 14 T cell receptor beta chains presented below share a single source sample, sequenced in a study of sequential checkpoint blockade in melanoma. Described treatment: randomized to nivolumab then ipilimumab (arm A) or the reverse (arm B). Libraries were prepared by immunoSEQ multiplex PCR; TCRdb keeps only in-frame clonotypes and omits some of them. The sample gives 12,000 or so clones, 26% of which show up once; roughly a fifth is in the top ten. The sample in question was tumor tissue (inferred from file names), obtained from a patient given nivolumab and ipilimumab in sequence. The receptor set was obtained from a human donor with melanoma.

The gene calls are TRBV5-1 and TRBJ2-5, with D possibly TRBD1 on 5 matching bases. The CDR3 covers 15 residues. CDR1 SGHRS and CDR2 YFSETQ come from the germline V gene. The V end lost 0 bases, the J end lost 4 bases, and 13 bases lay between the germline ends. Here the CDR3 reads CASSLAGWQSETQYF. DNA for the CDR3: TGCGCCAGCAGCTTGGCAGGGTGGCAATCAGAGACCCAGTACTTC. Full variable domain (rest looked up from reference TRBV5-1 and TRBJ2-5): KAGVTQTPRYLIKTRGQQVTLSCSPISGHRSVSWYQQTPGQGLQFLFEYFSETQRNKGNFPGRFSGRQFSNSRSEMNVSTLELGDSALYLCASSLAGWQSETQYFGPGTRLLVL.

This clone was observed a handful of times. The rearrangement joins TRBV6-8 to TRBJ2-1, with D possibly matching TRBD2 (6 bases). V lost 10 bases and J 0 bases, leaving 16 bases between the germline ends. The CDR3 has 15 residues. Per germline, CDR1 MNHGY and CDR2 SAAAGT. The CDR3 DNA reads TGTGCCATCATGGCTAGCGCAAGCTCCTACAATGAGCAGTTCTTC. This translates into CAIMASASSYNEQFF.

The sample holds a few counts of this clone. The chain employs TRBV11-3 and TRBJ1-2; 9 nucleotides match TRBD1. The germline CDR1 and CDR2 sequences are SGHNT and YENEEA. The CDR3 consists of 15 residues. The junction had 7 bases not matched to a gene; V was cut back by 0 bases and J by 8 bases. CDR3 region: CASSLENWTGDGYTF. The CDR3 coding sequence is TGTGCCAGCAGCTTAGAAAATTGGACAGGGGACGGCTACACCTTC.

The chain links TRBV6-8 to TRBJ1-2, with a possible D match to TRBD1 (5 bases). Germline assignment: CDR1 MNHGY and CDR2 SAAAGT. Trimming stripped 6 bases from V and 1 base from J, with 9 bases between. This CDR3 contains 13 residues. The CDR3 is CASRVTVNYGYTF. The CDR3 DNA follows: TGTGCCAGCAGGGTGACAGTTAACTATGGCTACACCTTC.

CDR3 in amino acids: CASSPQVAGAYNEQFF. The CDR3 region has the DNA TGTGCCAGCTCACCACAGGTAGCGGGGGCCTACAATGAGCAGTTCTTC. The chain employs TRBV18 and TRBJ2-1; 9 bases agree with TRBD2. J lost 2 bases, V lost 1 base, and 3 bases had no gene match. The CDR3 sequence is 16 residues long. Germline V lookup: CDR1 KGHSH, CDR2 LQKENI.

CDR3 DNA sequence: TGCGCCAGCAGCTTGTTCGTTGGGACTTCGTACAATGAGCAGTTCTTC. Its translation is CASSLFVGTSYNEQFF. The chain is built from TRBV5-1 and TRBJ2-1; a possible D gene is TRBD2 (6 bases). Trimming left V 1 base short and J 4 bases short, with 15 bases between. The CDR3 extends over 16 amino acids. CDR1 SGHRS and CDR2 YFSETQ come from the germline V gene. The variable domain in full, with the rest retrieved from reference TRBV5-1 and TRBJ2-1, is KAGVTQTPRYLIKTRGQQVTLSCSPISGHRSVSWYQQTPGQGLQFLFEYFSETQRNKGNFPGRFSGRQFSNSRSEMNVSTLELGDSALYLCASSLFVGTSYNEQFFGPGTRLTVL.

This clone was observed a few times. J is TRBJ2-3 and V is TRBV6-8; 13 bases agree with TRBD2. This CDR3 comprises 17 residues. V was clipped by 6 bases and J by 1 base; unmatched bases: 7. Germline assignment: CDR1 MNHGY and CDR2 SAAAGT. CDR3 nucleotides: TGTGCCAGCAGCCATCCGGGACTAGCGGGACGCACAGATACGCAGTATTTT. Its protein product is CASSHPGLAGRTDTQYF.

This clone was recorded a few times. The chain has TRBV11-3 and TRBJ1-2; possible D gene TRBD1, 6 bases. CDR3 length equals 18 residues. CDR1 and CDR2 from the germline V gene are SGHNT and YENEEA. V was pared by 1 base and J by 7 bases, with 25 bases between. The CDR3 loop is CASSLVSRSGGRPSGYTF. In DNA form, the CDR3 reads TGTGCCAGCAGCTTAGTATCTCGGAGTGGGGGCAGGCCAAGTGGCTACACCTTC.

This chain links TRBV19 with TRBJ2-2, with D possibly being TRBD1 (6 bases). There are 16 residues in the CDR3. Deletions cut 5 bases from V and 0 bases from J, with 13 bases between. Germline V gene data show CDR1 as LNHDA and CDR2 as SQIVND (reference sequence). The CDR3 DNA sequence: TGTGCCAGTAGTCCCCTGGACAGCTCGAACACCGGGGAGCTGTTTTTT. Its protein is CASSPLDSSNTGELFF.

This clone was observed a few times. The gene calls are TRBV7-6 and TRBJ2-1, with TRBD2 matching 8 bases. With V trimmed by 0 bases and J by 9 bases, 4 bases remained unmatched. Germline V gene lookup returns CDR1 SGHVS and CDR2 FNYEAQ. The CDR3 loop spans 14 amino acids. The CDR3 DNA sequence: TGTGCCAGCAGCTTAGCAGTCGGGGGGGGTGAGCAGTTCTTC. This codes for CASSLAVGGGEQFF.

This chain joins TRBV10-1 and TRBJ2-7; D not certain. CDR3 length: 13 amino acids. Germline V lookup: CDR1 WNHNN, CDR2 SYGVQD (reference sequence). Deletions cut 4 bases from V and 6 bases from J, with 13 bases between. The CDR3 region has the DNA TGCGCCAGCAGTGGCAGCCCCTCGGGCGAGCAGTACTTC. Translated: CASSGSPSGEQYF.

This clone was seen a handful of times. The chain uses TRBV2 and TRBJ1-6; possibly TRBD1 for D (6 bases). Looked up from germline, CDR1 is SNHLY and CDR2 is FYNNEI. This CDR3 comprises 14 residues. Trimming took off 8 bases at V and 8 bases at J, with 16 bases between the two ends. DNA for the CDR3: TGTGCCAGCGCCCTGAGGGGGAGTGATTCACCCCTCCACTTT. Translated, it gives CASALRGSDSPLHF.

This clone was observed a handful of times. The gene calls are TRBV6-8 and TRBJ1-4; a weak D match, TRBD1 (6 bases). From germline, CDR1 is MNHGY and CDR2 SAAAGT. V was trimmed by 2 bases and J by 8 bases, leaving 15 bases between them. The CDR3 covers 15 residues. CDR3 sequence (DNA): TGTGCCAGCAGTTACGTGGGCAGGGGCGGCGAAAAACTGTTTTTT. Translated, it gives CASSYVGRGGEKLFF.

This clone was picked up one time. The chain uses TRBV14 and TRBJ2-3; D remains unclear. Trimming removed 2 bases at V and 0 bases at J, with 12 bases between. The CDR3 sequence is 16 residues long. In germline, CDR1 is SGHDN, CDR2 FVKESK. Written as DNA, the CDR3 is TGTGCCAGCAGCCAACCGGTCTTTACTAGCACAGATACGCAGTATTTT. Its translation is CASSQPVFTSTDTQYF.